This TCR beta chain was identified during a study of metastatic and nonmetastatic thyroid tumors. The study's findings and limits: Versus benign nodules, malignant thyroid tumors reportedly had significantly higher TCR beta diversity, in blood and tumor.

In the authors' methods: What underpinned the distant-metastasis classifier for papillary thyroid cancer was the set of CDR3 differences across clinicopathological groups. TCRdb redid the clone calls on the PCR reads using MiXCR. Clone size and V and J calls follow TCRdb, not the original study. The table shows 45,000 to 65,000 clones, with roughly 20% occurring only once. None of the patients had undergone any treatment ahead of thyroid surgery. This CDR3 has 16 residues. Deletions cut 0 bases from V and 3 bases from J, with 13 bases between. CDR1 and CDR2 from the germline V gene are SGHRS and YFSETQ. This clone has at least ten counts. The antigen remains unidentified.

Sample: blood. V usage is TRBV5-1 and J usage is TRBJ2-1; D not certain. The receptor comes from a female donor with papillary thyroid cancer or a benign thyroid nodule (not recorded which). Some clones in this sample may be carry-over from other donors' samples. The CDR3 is CASSLASGLIYNEQFF. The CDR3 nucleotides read TGCGCCAGCAGCTTGGCGTCGGGCCTGATCTACAATGAGCAGTTCTTC. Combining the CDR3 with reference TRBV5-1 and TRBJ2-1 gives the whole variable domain KAGVTQTPRYLIKTRGQQVTLSCSPISGHRSVSWYQQTPGQGLQFLFEYFSETQRNKGNFPGRFSGRQFSNSRSEMNVSTLELGDSALYLCASSLASGLIYNEQFFGPGTRLTVL.